Listed here are 14 T cell receptor beta chains from one sample, sequenced in a study of blood T cell repertoires in COVID-19. Measured with immunoSEQ multiplex PCR; TCRdb has only the in-frame clones, and not every one. The repertoire holds around 180,000 clones, with approximately 80% as singletons. Input material: PBMCs or T cells enriched from blood (not recorded which). These receptors were obtained from a man over 45 who had recovered from COVID-19.

The rearrangement uses TRBV24-1 and TRBJ2-7; 9 nucleotides agree with TRBD1. CDR3 length: 15 residues. V gave up 7 bases and J gave up 6 bases; unmatched junction bases: 12. CDR1 and CDR2 from the germline V gene are KGHDR and SFDVKD. The CDR3 loop is CATSQGQGSMVEQYF. CDR3 nucleotides: TGTGCCACCAGCCAAGGACAGGGGAGTATGGTCGAGCAGTACTTC.

The genes are TRBV4-2 and TRBJ2-3, with D possibly matching TRBD2 (5 bases). The CDR3 spans 16 residues. The germline CDR1 and CDR2 sequences are LGHNA and YNFKEQ. V lost 1 base and J 0 bases, leaving 11 bases between the germline ends. In DNA form, the CDR3 reads TGTGCCAGCAGCCAAGTAGAGCGGACTAGCACAGATACGCAGTATTTT. Encoded protein: CASSQVERTSTDTQYF.

This chain connects TRBV4-2 to TRBJ1-2; tentatively, D is TRBD1 (5 bases). CDR3 length: 17 amino acids. V dropped 0 bases and J dropped 4 bases, with 18 bases sitting between them. Per the germline V gene, CDR1 is LGHNA and CDR2 is YNFKEQ. CDR3 nucleotides: TGTGCCAGCAGCCAAGATCGAGTTTTGCGGGGGGGCTATGGCTACACCTTC. This translates into CASSQDRVLRGGYGYTF.

V is TRBV3-1 (or the pseudogene TRBV3-2) and J is TRBJ2-7; D gene ambiguous. This CDR3 region has 13 residues. Per germline, CDR1 LGHDT and CDR2 YNNKEL (reference sequence). Trimming removed 6 bases at V and 2 bases at J, with 11 bases between. The CDR3 bases are TGTGCCAGCAGGCACAAGAACGCCTACGAGCAGTACTTC. Amino acid sequence: CASRHKNAYEQYF.

This rearrangement joins TRBV4-3 to TRBJ1-6; no clear D gene. Deletions cut 1 base from V and 5 bases from J, with 9 bases between. The CDR3 is 15 amino acids. Germline loops: CDR1 LGHNA, CDR2 YSLEER. CDR3: CASSQVAHNNSPLHF. The CDR3 nucleotides are TGCGCCAGCAGCCAAGTGGCACACAATAATTCACCCCTCCACTTT.

J is TRBJ1-2 and V is TRBV18; a weak D match, TRBD1 (6 bases). The ends were cut back, 3 bases at V and 8 bases at J, with 13 bases in the middle. CDR3 length equals 13 residues. Germline V gene data show CDR1 as KGHSH and CDR2 as LQKENI. CDR3 residues: CASSPQRQEGYTF. The CDR3 DNA is TGTGCCAGCTCACCCCAGCGACAGGAGGGCTACACCTTC. Combining the CDR3 with reference TRBV18 and TRBJ1-2 gives the whole variable domain NAGVMQNPRHLVRRRGQEARLRCSPMKGHSHVYWYRQLPEEGLKFMVYLQKENIIDESGMPKERFSAEFPKEGPSILRIQQVVRGDSAAYFCASSPQRQEGYTFGSGTRLTVV.

This clone was counted only a few times. The chain combines TRBV6-5 with TRBJ2-2, with D uncertain. Germline V gene data show CDR1 as MNHEY and CDR2 as SVGAGI. There are 14 residues in the CDR3. Trimming cost V 0 bases and J 2 bases, with 4 bases left between them. CDR3 DNA: TGTGCCAGCAGTTACTCTCCTAACACCGGGGAGCTGTTTTTT. As protein: CASSYSPNTGELFF.

The V call is TRBV10-3, the J call TRBJ2-7; 12 nucleotides agree with TRBD2. The germline V gene encodes CDR1 ENHRY and CDR2 SYGVKD. J was trimmed by 0 bases and V by 2 bases; bases with no gene match: 5. This CDR3 has 17 amino acids. CDR3 sequence: CAISEKTSGGHSYEQYF. In nucleotides, the CDR3 is TGTGCCATCAGTGAGAAAACTAGCGGGGGGCACTCCTACGAGCAGTACTTC.

V and J are TRBV2 and TRBJ2-1; 8 bases map to TRBD1. The CDR3 length is 11 residues. Germline V lookup: CDR1 SNHLY, CDR2 FYNNEI. V gave up 11 bases and J gave up 10 bases; unmatched junction bases: 7. The DNA of the CDR3 is TGTGCCCTCTTACAGGGGGTCGAGCAGTTCTTC. It encodes CALLQGVEQFF.

V is TRBV7-6 and J is TRBJ2-7, with D perhaps TRBD2 (5 bases). Trimming shortened V by 5 bases and J by 0 bases, and 14 bases separated the two germline ends. CDR1 is SGHVS and CDR2 is FNYEAQ in the germline V gene. This CDR3 has 15 residues. This CDR3 is CASSRDPGSSYEQYF. In nucleotides, the CDR3 is TGTGCCAGCAGCCGAGACCCGGGGAGCTCCTACGAGCAGTACTTC.

V usage is TRBV6-5 and J usage is TRBJ2-7; 9 bases line up with TRBD1. Germline-derived CDR1 and CDR2 are MNHEY and SVGAGI. With 6 bases clipped from V and 3 bases from J, the junction kept 3 bases outside the gene matches. This CDR3 has 13 residues. The CDR3 sequence is CASRQGQGYEQYF. The CDR3 region has the DNA TGTGCCAGCAGACAGGGACAGGGCTACGAGCAGTACTTC.

This chain links TRBV18 with TRBJ2-4; 7 positions match TRBD2. Germline CDR1 is KGHSH and CDR2 is LQKENI. This CDR3 has 12 amino acids. J lost 6 bases, V lost 5 bases, and 1 base had no gene match. CDR3 in amino acids: CASSERGNIQYF. The CDR3 nucleotides read TGTGCCAGCTCAGAGCGGGGAAACATTCAGTACTTC.

The chain employs TRBV27 and TRBJ2-5, with 10 bases aligning to TRBD2. The CDR3 consists of 15 residues. Trimming took 5 bases from V and 2 from J; bases not matched to a gene: 5. The germline V gene encodes CDR1 MNHEY and CDR2 SMNVEV (reference sequence). CDR3 in amino acids: CASSRSGGPQETQYF. Written as DNA, the CDR3 is TGTGCCAGCAGTCGTAGCGGGGGGCCTCAAGAGACCCAGTACTTC.

This chain uses TRBV5-1 with TRBJ1-3, with a weak D call TRBD1 (6 bases). CDR1 is SGHRS and CDR2 is YFSETQ in the germline V gene. Trimming pared 4 bases from V and 4 bases from J, leaving 15 bases between. This CDR3 spans 15 amino acids. The CDR3 here is CASSTLQGGGNTIYF. CDR3 sequence (DNA): TGCGCCAGCAGCACCTTACAGGGTGGCGGAAACACCATATATTTT.